These T cell receptor beta chains were read from a single sample in a study of T cell repertoires in cytomegalovirus infection. From the reads, TCRdb called clonotypes with MiXCR, one entry per CDR3 protein. In the table there are around 70,000 distinct CDR3 sequences, just under 4% of which are singletons. Material for sequencing was PBMCs. Receptor source: a human donor in good health (CMV status not recorded). Some clones in this sample may be carry-over from other donors' samples. Each CDR3 is given with its conserved first and last residue. The order of the fields is CDR3 DNA, CDR3 protein, clone size, CDR3 length, J gene, V gene, D gene. D genes are given only for firm matches. Sizes are listed as how often the clone was seen (once, few, many) or a class if it is expanded.

DNA: TGTGCCAGCCAAAATACAGGGGTTGGGACTGAAGCTTTCTTT
CDR3: CASQNTGVGTEAFF
size: many
length: 14
J: TRBJ1-1
V: TRBV28
D: TRBD1

DNA: TGTGCCAGCAGTTCGACAGGAATTAGAATTTCACCCCTCCACTTT
CDR3: CASSSTGIRISPLHF
size: many
length: 15
J: TRBJ1-6
V: TRBV12-3/TRBV12-4
D: -

DNA: TGTGCCAGCAGCTTAGTCAGGGGGGCAGATACGCAGTATTTT
CDR3: CASSLVRGADTQYF
size: many
length: 14
J: TRBJ2-3
V: TRBV7-4
D: -

DNA: TGTGCCAGCAGCCCCCTCCTGGTATCGGCACCAATTAGCAATCAGCCCCAGCATTTT
CDR3: CASSPLLVSAPISNQPQHF
size: many
length: 19
J: TRBJ1-5
V: TRBV28
D: -

DNA: TGTGCCAGCAGTTCCTCGACAGGTTACAATGAGCAGTTCTTC
CDR3: CASSSSTGYNEQFF
size: many
length: 14
J: TRBJ2-1
V: TRBV6-2/TRBV6-3
D: -

DNA: TGTGCCAGCAGCCAAGGGGGTATGTCCTACAATGAGCAGTTCTTC
CDR3: CASSQGGMSYNEQFF
size: many
length: 15
J: TRBJ2-1
V: TRBV4-2
D: -

DNA: TGTGCCAGTAGGATGGACAGGGGGCGCGTGGAGACCCAGTACTTC
CDR3: CASRMDRGRVETQYF
size: medium-sized
length: 15
J: TRBJ2-5
V: TRBV7-2
D: TRBD1

DNA: TGTGCCAGCATTCGGACTAGCGGGGGTTCCTACGAGCAGTACTTC
CDR3: CASIRTSGGSYEQYF
size: many
length: 15
J: TRBJ2-7
V: TRBV6-6
D: TRBD2

DNA: TGTGCCAGCAGCTCATACCAGGGAACCACTGAAGCTTTCTTT
CDR3: CASSSYQGTTEAFF
size: many
length: 14
J: TRBJ1-1
V: TRBV7-2
D: -

DNA: TGTGCCAGCAGTTTATCTGGCGGACACTCCTACGAGCAGTACTTC
CDR3: CASSLSGGHSYEQYF
size: many
length: 15
J: TRBJ2-7
V: TRBV27
D: -

DNA: TGTGCCAGCAGCTTAAGGGGCGGGCATACAGATACGCAGTATTTT
CDR3: CASSLRGGHTDTQYF
size: many
length: 15
J: TRBJ2-3
V: TRBV7-2
D: -

DNA: TGTGCCAGCAGAACGGGACTAGCGGGGGGGGATGAGCAGTTCTTC
CDR3: CASRTGLAGGDEQFF
size: many
length: 15
J: TRBJ2-1
V: TRBV7-2
D: TRBD2

DNA: TGTGCCAGCAGTTCCTTGGCGGGGGGGCCGACAGATACGCAGTATTTT
CDR3: CASSSLAGGPTDTQYF
size: many
length: 16
J: TRBJ2-3
V: TRBV7-2
D: TRBD2

DNA: TGTGCCAGCAGCTTACTGGGACTAGCGTACAATGAGCAGTTCTTC
CDR3: CASSLLGLAYNEQFF
size: many
length: 15
J: TRBJ2-1
V: TRBV7-6
D: TRBD2

DNA: TGTGCTAGCAGCACCGGACTAGCGGGAGGTCACAATGAGCAGTTCTTC
CDR3: CASSTGLAGGHNEQFF
size: many
length: 16
J: TRBJ2-1
V: TRBV7-6
D: TRBD2

DNA: TGTGCCAGCAGTCCGGGACAGGGTTGGACAGATACGCAGTATTTT
CDR3: CASSPGQGWTDTQYF
size: many
length: 15
J: TRBJ2-3
V: TRBV7-2
D: TRBD1

DNA: TGTGCCAGCAGCCTCGACAGGGATAACGAGCAGTACTTC
CDR3: CASSLDRDNEQYF
size: many
length: 13
J: TRBJ2-7
V: TRBV11-1
D: TRBD1

DNA: TGTGCCAGCAGCTTAGATAGGTCGGATGAAAAACTGTTTTTT
CDR3: CASSLDRSDEKLFF
size: many
length: 14
J: TRBJ1-4
V: TRBV7-4
D: -

DNA: TGTGCCAGCAGTCAAACAGGGCTTGGCTATGGCTACACCTTC
CDR3: CASSQTGLGYGYTF
size: many
length: 14
J: TRBJ1-2
V: TRBV28
D: -

DNA: TGTGCCAGCAGCAATTGGGGGGTATGGTCAGATACGCAGTATTTT
CDR3: CASSNWGVWSDTQYF
size: many
length: 15
J: TRBJ2-3
V: TRBV7-9
D: -

DNA: TGTGCCAGCAGCCAAATCGGACAGGGGAGCGTCAACGAGCAGTACTTC
CDR3: CASSQIGQGSVNEQYF
size: many
length: 16
J: TRBJ2-7
V: TRBV7-2
D: TRBD1

DNA: TGTGCCAGCAGCTTAGATTTGCGGGATCTCTCTGGAAACACCATATATTTT
CDR3: CASSLDLRDLSGNTIYF
size: many
length: 17
J: TRBJ1-3
V: TRBV7-8
D: -

DNA: TGTGCCAGCAGCTACGGGGGGCGCGCGGAGAAGCAGTATTTT
CDR3: CASSYGGRAEKQYF
size: many
length: 14
J: TRBJ2-3
V: TRBV7-2
D: -

DNA: TGTGCCAGCAGCTTAGAAGGGGGTCCGGGGGTCCTTTCTGGGGCCAACGTCCTGACTTTC
CDR3: CASSLEGGPGVLSGANVLTF
size: many
length: 20
J: TRBJ2-6
V: TRBV7-2
D: -

DNA: TGTGCCAGCAGCCCCAAGACAGGGAGCTATGGCTACACCTTC
CDR3: CASSPKTGSYGYTF
size: many
length: 14
J: TRBJ1-2
V: TRBV7-2
D: TRBD1

DNA: TGTGCCAGCAGGCTGCTACAGAGCTCCTACAATGAGCAGTTCTTC
CDR3: CASRLLQSSYNEQFF
size: many
length: 15
J: TRBJ2-1
V: TRBV6-2/TRBV6-3
D: -

DNA: TGTGCCAGCAGCCCAAAAGGAAACACCATATATTTT
CDR3: CASSPKGNTIYF
size: many
length: 12
J: TRBJ1-3
V: TRBV7-2
D: -

DNA: TGTGCCAGCAGCCCCCGGGGTGGGACCTCTGGAAACACCATATATTTT
CDR3: CASSPRGGTSGNTIYF
size: many
length: 16
J: TRBJ1-3
V: TRBV7-2
D: -

DNA: TGTGCCAGCTCACCAAGAAACGTATTTGGGGCAACTAATGAAAAACTGTTTTTT
CDR3: CASSPRNVFGATNEKLFF
size: many
length: 18
J: TRBJ1-4
V: TRBV18
D: -